This T cell receptor beta chain was obtained from a study of cytomegalovirus exposure and HLA in healthy donors. Study background: Early on, a data release was issued that held roughly 84 million unique TCRs from HLA-typed donors. The study's findings and limits: There were several of the most significant clusters that appeared linked to common viral pathogens in a later analysis. Excluded were some V segments that proved indistinguishable, including TRBV6-2 and TRBV6-3. While the bulk of TCR sequences proved rare, some public TCRs turned up in many donors.

Points on this clone: Antigen: not known.

With 60 Vbeta and 13 Jbeta primers, the PCR was carried out. Data came from immunoSEQ multiplex PCR; TCRdb stores just in-frame clones and leaves some out. The sample contains around 61,000 clones, about 89% of which appear only once. J lost 1 base, V lost 1 base, and 12 bases had no gene match. This CDR3 region has 18 residues. Germline CDR1 reads SGHDT; CDR2 reads YYEEEE. The specimen sequenced was PBMCs. The chain recombines TRBV5-6 with TRBJ2-7; 9 bases match TRBD1. This TCR was recovered from a man aged 25-40 years in good health and CMV-seropositive. CDR3 in DNA: TGTGCCAGCAGCTTGTATATTGACCGGGACAGGGTTTCCTACGAGCAGTACTTC. Its translation: CASSLYIDRDRVSYEQYF.